These T cell receptor beta chains were read from a single sample in a study of cytomegalovirus exposure and HLA in healthy donors. Assay: immunoSEQ multiplex PCR; the TCRdb copy retains only in-frame clones and omits some. The sample lists around 150,000 clones, approximately 75% occurring once. The specimen sequenced was PBMCs. Every receptor here comes from a man aged 25-40 years in good health and CMV-seropositive. Each CDR3 is given with its conserved first and last residue. Each record gives: V gene, clone size, D gene, J gene, CDR3 protein, CDR3 DNA. D genes are given only for firm matches. Clone size is stated in some rows and not others, as once, few, many or a class when expanded.

v_gene: TRBV18; abundance: .; d_gene: TRBD1; j_gene: TRBJ1-5; CDR3aa: CASSIYEPGQSYQPQHF; CDR3nt: TGTGCCAGCTCAATATACGAACCGGGACAGAGTTATCAGCCCCAGCATTTT
v_gene: TRBV5-4; abundance: .; d_gene: TRBD2; j_gene: TRBJ2-3; CDR3aa: CASSAGLAGVTDTQYF; CDR3nt: TGTGCCAGCAGCGCTGGACTAGCGGGGGTCACAGATACGCAGTATTTT
v_gene: TRBV7-2; abundance: .; d_gene: TRBD1; j_gene: TRBJ2-7; CDR3aa: CASSLEGALPYEQYF; CDR3nt: TGTGCCAGCAGCTTAGAGGGGGCGCTTCCCTACGAGCAGTACTTC
v_gene: TRBV30; abundance: few; d_gene: .; j_gene: TRBJ1-5; CDR3aa: CAWSPGGNQPQHF; CDR3nt: TGTGCCTGGAGTCCCGGGGGGAATCAGCCCCAGCATTTT
v_gene: TRBV11-2; abundance: .; d_gene: .; j_gene: TRBJ1-1; CDR3aa: CASSSIRTVNTEAFF; CDR3nt: TGTGCCAGCAGCTCTATTCGGACAGTTAACACTGAAGCTTTCTTT
v_gene: TRBV19; abundance: .; d_gene: .; j_gene: TRBJ2-3; CDR3aa: CASVRGTKSTDTQYF; CDR3nt: TGTGCCAGCGTCCGTGGCACTAAATCCACAGATACGCAGTATTTT
v_gene: TRBV7-8; abundance: .; d_gene: TRBD1; j_gene: TRBJ1-5; CDR3aa: CASSLQGAENQPQHF; CDR3nt: TGTGCCAGCAGCTTACAGGGGGCGGAAAATCAGCCCCAGCATTTT
v_gene: TRBV7-9; abundance: once; d_gene: .; j_gene: TRBJ1-1; CDR3aa: CASSQGQWWTEAFF; CDR3nt: TGTGCCAGCAGCCAAGGACAATGGTGGACTGAAGCTTTCTTT
v_gene: TRBV18; abundance: once; d_gene: TRBD1; j_gene: TRBJ1-1; CDR3aa: CASSPRQGITEAFF; CDR3nt: TGTGCCAGCTCACCACGACAGGGAATCACTGAAGCTTTCTTT
v_gene: TRBV28; abundance: .; d_gene: TRBD1; j_gene: TRBJ1-2; CDR3aa: CASTTPGQTSIDGYTF; CDR3nt: TGTGCCAGCACCACCCCGGGACAGACGAGTATAGATGGCTACACCTTC
v_gene: TRBV19; abundance: once; d_gene: .; j_gene: TRBJ1-2; CDR3aa: CASIGGLRGYTF; CDR3nt: TGTGCCAGTATTGGGGGACTTCGAGGCTACACCTTC
v_gene: TRBV5-1; abundance: few; d_gene: TRBD1; j_gene: TRBJ1-2; CDR3aa: CASSLVQGSYGYTF; CDR3nt: TGCGCCAGCAGCTTGGTACAGGGGAGCTATGGCTACACCTTC
v_gene: TRBV27; abundance: .; d_gene: TRBD1; j_gene: TRBJ1-4; CDR3aa: CASSGTGQANEKLFF; CDR3nt: TGTGCCAGCAGTGGGACGGGACAGGCTAATGAAAAACTGTTTTTT
v_gene: TRBV2; abundance: .; d_gene: .; j_gene: TRBJ2-7; CDR3aa: CASSAQGHYEQYF; CDR3nt: TGTGCCAGCAGTGCTCAGGGACACTACGAGCAGTACTTC
v_gene: TRBV19; abundance: .; d_gene: .; j_gene: TRBJ2-5; CDR3aa: CASSTPGGMETQYF; CDR3nt: TGTGCCAGTAGTACCCCCGGAGGGATGGAGACCCAGTACTTC
v_gene: TRBV27; abundance: once; d_gene: .; j_gene: TRBJ2-7; CDR3aa: CASIPTGYSFHEQYF; CDR3nt: TGTGCCAGCATTCCGACAGGTTATTCGTTCCACGAGCAGTACTTC
v_gene: TRBV7-9; abundance: .; d_gene: TRBD2; j_gene: TRBJ2-3; CDR3aa: CASSFSRLAGRGDTQYF; CDR3nt: TGTGCCAGCAGCTTCTCTCGACTAGCGGGGAGGGGAGATACGCAGTATTTT
v_gene: TRBV10-3; abundance: .; d_gene: TRBD1; j_gene: TRBJ2-7; CDR3aa: CAISARQGDTYEQYF; CDR3nt: TGTGCCATCAGTGCACGACAGGGGGATACCTACGAGCAGTACTTC
v_gene: TRBV5-1; abundance: .; d_gene: .; j_gene: TRBJ1-6; CDR3aa: CASSSQFRGGTYNSPLHF; CDR3nt: TGCGCCAGCAGCTCCCAGTTCCGAGGGGGAACCTATAATTCACCCCTCCACTTT
v_gene: TRBV18; abundance: .; d_gene: .; j_gene: TRBJ1-1; CDR3aa: CASSRQGDQNTEAFF; CDR3nt: TGTGCCAGCTCACGACAAGGCGACCAGAACACTGAAGCTTTCTTT
v_gene: TRBV11-2; abundance: .; d_gene: TRBD1; j_gene: TRBJ2-5; CDR3aa: CASNPTGASGETQYF; CDR3nt: TGTGCCAGCAACCCGACAGGGGCGTCCGGGGAGACCCAGTACTTC
v_gene: TRBV2; abundance: .; d_gene: .; j_gene: TRBJ2-4; CDR3aa: CASSDDTGSSKYF; CDR3nt: TGTGCCAGCAGTGATGACACCGGGAGTTCGAAGTACTTC
v_gene: TRBV6-1; abundance: .; d_gene: TRBD2; j_gene: TRBJ2-7; CDR3aa: CASSELAGGSSYEQYF; CDR3nt: TGTGCCAGCAGTGAACTAGCGGGGGGATCGTCCTACGAGCAGTACTTC
v_gene: TRBV7-6; abundance: .; d_gene: .; j_gene: TRBJ2-5; CDR3aa: CASSLAGTPKETQYF; CDR3nt: TGTGCCAGCAGCTTAGCCGGGACACCTAAAGAGACCCAGTACTTC
v_gene: TRBV5-4; abundance: .; d_gene: TRBD2; j_gene: TRBJ2-3; CDR3aa: CASSPWTSGGDTQYF; CDR3nt: TGTGCCAGCAGCCCGTGGACTAGCGGGGGGGATACGCAGTATTTT
v_gene: TRBV2; abundance: few; d_gene: .; j_gene: TRBJ2-1; CDR3aa: CASSEWIQAYNEQFF; CDR3nt: TGTGCCAGCAGTGAGTGGATTCAGGCCTACAATGAGCAGTTCTTC
v_gene: TRBV15; abundance: .; d_gene: .; j_gene: TRBJ2-7; CDR3aa: CATSRLTNLLLYEQYF; CDR3nt: TGTGCCACCAGCAGACTGACAAATCTTTTACTCTACGAGCAGTACTTC
v_gene: TRBV5-6; abundance: .; d_gene: .; j_gene: TRBJ2-3; CDR3aa: CASSFGAGGLYTQYF; CDR3nt: TGTGCCAGCAGCTTTGGTGCAGGGGGGCTATATACGCAGTATTTT
v_gene: TRBV10-3; abundance: .; d_gene: .; j_gene: TRBJ1-5; CDR3aa: CAISGGFNQPQHF; CDR3nt: TGTGCCATCAGTGGAGGGTTCAATCAGCCCCAGCATTTT
v_gene: TRBV29-1; abundance: .; d_gene: TRBD2; j_gene: TRBJ2-3; CDR3aa: CSVEGPSGVTDTQYF; CDR3nt: TGCAGCGTTGAAGGTCCTAGCGGGGTCACAGATACGCAGTATTTT
v_gene: TRBV6-1; abundance: .; d_gene: .; j_gene: TRBJ1-3; CDR3aa: CASSEVRGFSGNTIYF; CDR3nt: TGTGCCAGCAGTGAAGTGCGAGGTTTCTCTGGAAACACCATATATTTT
v_gene: TRBV5-6; abundance: .; d_gene: .; j_gene: TRBJ2-6; CDR3aa: CASSLEQGGGANVLTF; CDR3nt: TGTGCCAGCAGCTTGGAACAGGGCGGTGGGGCCAACGTCCTGACTTTC
v_gene: TRBV6-5; abundance: .; d_gene: .; j_gene: TRBJ1-5; CDR3aa: CASSYSSQRVNQPQHF; CDR3nt: TGTGCCAGCAGTTACTCGAGCCAGAGGGTCAATCAGCCCCAGCATTTT
v_gene: TRBV7-9; abundance: few; d_gene: .; j_gene: TRBJ2-7; CDR3aa: CASSGDASYEQYF; CDR3nt: TGTGCCAGCTCGGGGGACGCCTCCTACGAGCAGTACTTC